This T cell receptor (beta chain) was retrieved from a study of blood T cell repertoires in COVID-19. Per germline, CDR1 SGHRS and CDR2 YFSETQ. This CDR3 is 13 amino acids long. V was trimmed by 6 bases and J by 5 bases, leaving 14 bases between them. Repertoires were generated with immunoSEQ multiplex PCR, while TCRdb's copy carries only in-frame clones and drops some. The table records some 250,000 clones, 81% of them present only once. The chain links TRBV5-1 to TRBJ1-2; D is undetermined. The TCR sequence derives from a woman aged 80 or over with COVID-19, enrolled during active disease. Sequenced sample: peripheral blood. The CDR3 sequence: CASTSSEGYGYTF. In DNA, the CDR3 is TGCGCCAGCACCTCCAGTGAGGGATATGGCTACACCTTC.